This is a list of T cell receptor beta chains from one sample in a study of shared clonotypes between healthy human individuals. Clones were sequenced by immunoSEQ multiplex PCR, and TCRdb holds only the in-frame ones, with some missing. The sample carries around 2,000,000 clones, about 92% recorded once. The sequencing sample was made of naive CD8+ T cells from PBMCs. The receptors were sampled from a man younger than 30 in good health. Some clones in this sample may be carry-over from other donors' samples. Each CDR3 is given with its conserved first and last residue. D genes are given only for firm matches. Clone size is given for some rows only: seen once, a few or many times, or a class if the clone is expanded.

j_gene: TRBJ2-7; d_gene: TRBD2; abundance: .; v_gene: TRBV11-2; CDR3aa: CASSLVSGLAGAEQYF; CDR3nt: TGTGCCAGCAGCTTAGTGTCGGGACTAGCGGGTGCGGAGCAGTACTTC
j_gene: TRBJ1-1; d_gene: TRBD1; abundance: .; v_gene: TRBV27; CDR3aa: CASSPTTGGVYTEAFF; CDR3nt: TGTGCCAGCAGTCCAACGACAGGGGGAGTTTACACTGAAGCTTTCTTT
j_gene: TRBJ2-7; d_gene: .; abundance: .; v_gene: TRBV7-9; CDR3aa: CASSLSSGQATYEQYF; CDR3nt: TGTGCCAGCAGTCTCAGCTCGGGGCAGGCCACCTACGAGCAGTACTTC
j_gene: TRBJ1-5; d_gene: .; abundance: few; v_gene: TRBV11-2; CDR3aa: CASSLGIGASEQPQHF; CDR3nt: TGTGCCAGCAGCCTCGGGATTGGGGCAAGCGAACAGCCCCAGCATTTT
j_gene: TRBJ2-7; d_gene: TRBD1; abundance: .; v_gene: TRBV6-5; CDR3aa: CASSYGQGNYEQYF; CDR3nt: TGTGCCAGCAGTTACGGACAGGGGAACTACGAGCAGTACTTC
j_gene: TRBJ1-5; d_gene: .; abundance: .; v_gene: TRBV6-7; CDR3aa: CASSRAVETLNQPQHF; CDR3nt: TGTGCCAGCAGCCGGGCGGTTGAGACACTCAATCAGCCCCAGCATTTT
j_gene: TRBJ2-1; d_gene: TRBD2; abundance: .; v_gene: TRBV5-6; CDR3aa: CASRGGVAEQFF; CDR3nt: TGTGCCAGCCGGGGAGGGGTCGCTGAGCAGTTCTTC
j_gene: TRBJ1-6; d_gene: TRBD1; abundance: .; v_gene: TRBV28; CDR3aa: CASQRGQGKRTLHF; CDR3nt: TGTGCCAGCCAAAGGGGACAGGGGAAAAGGACCCTCCACTTT
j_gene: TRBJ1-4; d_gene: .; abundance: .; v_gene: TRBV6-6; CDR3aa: CASSPAYATNEKLFF; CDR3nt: TGTGCCAGCAGTCCCGCCTATGCAACTAATGAAAAACTGTTTTTT
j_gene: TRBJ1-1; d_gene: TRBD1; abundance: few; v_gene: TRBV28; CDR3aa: CASSLWDRGHRPEAFF; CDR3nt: TGTGCCAGCAGTTTGTGGGACAGGGGTCACCGGCCTGAAGCTTTCTTT
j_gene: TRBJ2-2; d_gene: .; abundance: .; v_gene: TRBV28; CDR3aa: CASSLDQDWTNMNTGELFF; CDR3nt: TGTGCCAGCAGTTTAGACCAGGACTGGACAAATATGAACACCGGGGAGCTGTTTTTT
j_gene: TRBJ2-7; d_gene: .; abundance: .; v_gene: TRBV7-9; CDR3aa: CASSQDGTYEQYF; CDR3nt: TGTGCCAGCAGCCAAGACGGCACCTACGAGCAGTACTTC
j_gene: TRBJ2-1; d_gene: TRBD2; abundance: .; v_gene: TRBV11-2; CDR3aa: CASSFGTSPYNEQFF; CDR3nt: TGTGCCAGCAGCTTCGGGACTAGTCCCTACAATGAGCAGTTCTTC
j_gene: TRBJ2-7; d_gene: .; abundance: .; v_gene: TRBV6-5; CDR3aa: CASSYLQDSYEQYF; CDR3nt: TGTGCCAGCAGTTACCTACAGGACTCCTACGAGCAGTACTTC
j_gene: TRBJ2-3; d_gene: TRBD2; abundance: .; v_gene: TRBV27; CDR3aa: CASSSRLAEDHTRSTDTQYF; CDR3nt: TGTGCCAGCAGTTCCAGACTAGCGGAGGACCACACCAGAAGCACAGATACGCAGTATTTT
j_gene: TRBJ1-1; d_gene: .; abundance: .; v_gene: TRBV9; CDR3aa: CASSARGGPNTEAFF; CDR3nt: TGTGCCAGCAGCGCACGCGGGGGACCGAACACTGAAGCTTTCTTT
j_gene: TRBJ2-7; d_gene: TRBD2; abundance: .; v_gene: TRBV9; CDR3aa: CASSVGGRALDEQYF; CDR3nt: TGTGCCAGCAGCGTAGGCGGGAGGGCCCTCGACGAGCAGTACTTC
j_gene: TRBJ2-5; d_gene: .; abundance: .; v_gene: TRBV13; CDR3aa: CASSLGPSGPRQETQYF; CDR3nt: TGTGCCAGCAGCTTAGGCCCTTCGGGCCCCCGGCAAGAGACCCAGTACTTC